These 9 T cell receptor beta chains were all obtained from the same sample, sequenced in a study of blood T cell repertoires in COVID-19. The data were produced by immunoSEQ multiplex PCR, yet TCRdb's version contains in-frame clones alone and is incomplete. The sample has approximately 70,000 clones, roughly 91% seen once; the top ten hold about 1.3%. Sequencing was done on a sample of peripheral blood. The receptors here all came from a human donor in a cohort sampled during active COVID-19.

The V and J genes are TRBV7-8 and TRBJ2-7; 10 bases align to TRBD1. This CDR3 spans 15 amino acids. The V segment lost 4 bases and the J segment 0 bases; nucleotides outside the gene matches: 3. Germline loops: CDR1 SGHVS, CDR2 FQNEAQ. The CDR3 sequence is CASSSGTGVSYEQYV. CDR3 in DNA: TGTGCCAGCAGCTCCGGGACAGGGGTCTCCTACGAGCAGTACGTC.

The chain combines TRBV29-1 with TRBJ1-1, with D unclear. In germline, CDR1 is SQVTM, CDR2 ANQGSEA. Trimming removed 7 bases from V and 6 bases from J, with 12 bases in between. The CDR3 covers 11 residues. This CDR3 reads CSASKRPEAFF. The CDR3 DNA is TGCAGCGCGTCGAAGAGGCCTGAAGCTTTCTTT.

CDR3 sequence: CASSIGGRGTDLYGYTF. The CDR3 DNA sequence: TGTGCCAGTAGTATCGGGGGCAGGGGGACGGACTTGTATGGCTACACCTTC. The chain joins TRBV19 to TRBJ1-2; 7 bases agree with TRBD1. CDR3 length equals 17 residues. V lost 3 bases and J lost 5; bases outside the gene matches: 15. The germline gives CDR1 LNHDA, CDR2 SQIVND (reference sequence).

This clone appeared a few times. J is TRBJ2-7 and V is TRBV2, with D perhaps TRBD2 (5 bases). Germline CDR1 is SNHLY and CDR2 is FYNNEI. CDR3 length: 14 residues. Between the trimmed V and J ends, which lost 6 bases and 2 bases, there was a span of 14 bases. The CDR3 DNA reads TGTGCCAGCAGGCTAGGGAGTAGCACCTACGAGCAGTACTTC. Its protein product is CASRLGSSTYEQYF.

The rearrangement uses TRBV5-3 and TRBJ2-1; possible D gene TRBD2, 6 bases. TRBV5-3 counts as an open reading frame of uncertain function. Trimming took 8 bases from V and 0 from J, leaving 12 bases between them. The CDR3 sequence is 14 residues long. The CDR3 here is CASAWRGSYNEQFF. The CDR3 DNA reads TGTGCCAGTGCCTGGAGGGGCTCCTACAATGAGCAGTTCTTC.

The V and J genes are TRBV30 and TRBJ1-5; 7 bases line up with TRBD1. Germline trimming cut 1 base from V and 7 bases from J; bases unmatched to any gene: 7. Germline V gene data show CDR1 as GTSNPN and CDR2 as SVGIG (reference sequence). CDR3 length equals 14 residues. The CDR3 sequence: CAWSDDRVWQPQHF. The CDR3 DNA follows: TGTGCCTGGAGTGACGACAGGGTCTGGCAGCCCCAGCATTTT.

This clone was picked up one time. The chain uses TRBV28 and TRBJ1-1, with unresolved D. The CDR3 sequence is 17 residues long. The V gene's germline CDR1 is MDHEN and CDR2 SYDVKM. With 7 bases removed from V and 0 bases from J, the gap between germline ends came to 21 bases. The CDR3 sequence is CASTPGEGGDLNTEAFF. DNA for the CDR3: TGTGCCAGCACCCCCGGGGAGGGTGGGGATCTGAACACTGAAGCTTTCTTT.

The chain recombines TRBV4-2 with TRBJ2-3; 8 positions agree with TRBD1. Germline CDR1 and CDR2: LGHNA and YNFKEQ. The V segment lost 2 bases and the J segment 1 base; nucleotides outside the gene matches: 2. The CDR3 spans 15 residues. CDR3 protein: CASSQPGQGTDTQYF. CDR3 sequence (DNA): TGTGCCAGCAGCCAACCGGGACAGGGCACAGATACGCAGTATTTT.

The genes are TRBV15 and TRBJ2-7; 11 nucleotides align to TRBD1. V lost 1 base to trimming and J lost 5 bases; unmatched junction nucleotides: 7. Germline CDR1 reads LNHNV; CDR2 reads YYDKDF (reference sequence). There are 16 residues in the CDR3. CDR3 nucleotide sequence: TGTGCCACCAGCAGAGTGCGGACAGGGGGCTTCCACGAGCAGTACTTC. Amino acids: CATSRVRTGGFHEQYF.